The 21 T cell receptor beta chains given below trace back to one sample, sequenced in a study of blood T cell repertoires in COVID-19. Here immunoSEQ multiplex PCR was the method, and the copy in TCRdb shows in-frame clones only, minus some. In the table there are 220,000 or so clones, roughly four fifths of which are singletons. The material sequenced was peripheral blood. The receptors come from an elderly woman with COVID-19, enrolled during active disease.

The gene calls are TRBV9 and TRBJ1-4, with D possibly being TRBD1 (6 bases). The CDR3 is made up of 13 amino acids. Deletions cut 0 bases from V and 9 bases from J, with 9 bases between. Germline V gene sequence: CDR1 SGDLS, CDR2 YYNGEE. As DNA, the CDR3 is TGTGCCAGCAGCGTAGGGACAGATCAAAAACTGTTTTTT. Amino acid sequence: CASSVGTDQKLFF. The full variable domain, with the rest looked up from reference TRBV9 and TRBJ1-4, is DSGVTQTPKHLITATGQRVTLRCSPRSGDLSVYWYQQSLDQGLQFLIQYYNGEERAKGNILERFSAQQFPDLHSELNLSSLELGDSALYFCASSVGTDQKLFFGSGTQLSVL.

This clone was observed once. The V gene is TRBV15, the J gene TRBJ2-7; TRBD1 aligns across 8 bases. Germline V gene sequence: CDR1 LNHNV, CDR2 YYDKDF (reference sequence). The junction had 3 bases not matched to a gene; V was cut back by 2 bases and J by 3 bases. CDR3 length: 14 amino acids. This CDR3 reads CATSRSQGGYEQYF. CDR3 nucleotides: TGTGCCACCAGCAGATCACAGGGGGGCTACGAGCAGTACTTC.

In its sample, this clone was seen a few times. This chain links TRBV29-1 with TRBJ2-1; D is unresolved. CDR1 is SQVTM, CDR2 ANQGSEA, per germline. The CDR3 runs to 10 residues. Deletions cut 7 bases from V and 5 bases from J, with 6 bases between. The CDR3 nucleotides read TGCAGCGCCTCGGACAATGAGCAGTTCTTC. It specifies CSASDNEQFF.

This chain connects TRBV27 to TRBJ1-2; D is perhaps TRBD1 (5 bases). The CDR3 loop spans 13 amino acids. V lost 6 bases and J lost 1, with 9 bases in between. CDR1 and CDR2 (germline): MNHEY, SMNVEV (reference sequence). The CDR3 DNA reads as TGTGCCAGCAGGGGGCAAAATAACTATGGCTACACCTTC. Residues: CASRGQNNYGYTF.

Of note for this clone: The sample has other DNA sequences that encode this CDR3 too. The CDR3 nucleotides are TGTGCCAGCAGTTACCTTAGACAGGGGACAGATACGCAGTATTTT. Its protein product is CASSYLRQGTDTQYF. This rearrangement joins TRBV6-5 to TRBJ2-3; 8 nucleotides align to TRBD1. This CDR3 has 15 amino acids. The junction had 4 bases not matched to a gene; V was cut back by 2 bases and J by 3 bases. From germline, CDR1 is MNHEY and CDR2 SVGAGI.

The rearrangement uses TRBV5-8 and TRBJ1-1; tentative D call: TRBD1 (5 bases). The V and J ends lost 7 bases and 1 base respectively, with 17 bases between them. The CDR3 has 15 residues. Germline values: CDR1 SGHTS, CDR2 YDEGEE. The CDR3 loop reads CASLARGRGNTEAFF. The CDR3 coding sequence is TGTGCCAGCCTCGCCCGGGGGAGGGGGAACACTGAAGCTTTCTTT.

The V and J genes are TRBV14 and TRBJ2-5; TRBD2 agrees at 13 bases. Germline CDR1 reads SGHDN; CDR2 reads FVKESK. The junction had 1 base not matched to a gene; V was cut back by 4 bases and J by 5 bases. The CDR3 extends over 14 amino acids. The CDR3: CASSLLAGGETQYF. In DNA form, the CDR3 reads TGTGCCAGCAGCCTACTAGCGGGAGGGGAGACCCAGTACTTC.

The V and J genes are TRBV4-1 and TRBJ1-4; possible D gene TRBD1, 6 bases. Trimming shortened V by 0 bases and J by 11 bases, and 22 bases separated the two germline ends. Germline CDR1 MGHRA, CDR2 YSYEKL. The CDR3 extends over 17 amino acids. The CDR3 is CASSQDPGYRVGKKLFF. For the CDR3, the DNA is TGCGCCAGCAGCCAAGATCCAGGTTACAGGGTGGGGAAGAAACTGTTTTTT.

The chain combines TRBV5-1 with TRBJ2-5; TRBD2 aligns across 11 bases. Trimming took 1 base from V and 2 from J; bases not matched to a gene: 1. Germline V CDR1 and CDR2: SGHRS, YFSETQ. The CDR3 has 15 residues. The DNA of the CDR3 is TGCGCCAGCAGCTTGACTAGCGGGGGACAAGAGACCCAGTACTTC. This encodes CASSLTSGGQETQYF.

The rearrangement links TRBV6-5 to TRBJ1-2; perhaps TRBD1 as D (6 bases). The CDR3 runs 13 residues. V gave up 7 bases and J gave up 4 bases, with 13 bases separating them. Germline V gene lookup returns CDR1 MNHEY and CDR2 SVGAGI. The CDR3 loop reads CASKIDRRYGYTF. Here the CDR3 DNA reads TGTGCCAGCAAAATAGACAGGCGCTATGGCTACACCTTC.

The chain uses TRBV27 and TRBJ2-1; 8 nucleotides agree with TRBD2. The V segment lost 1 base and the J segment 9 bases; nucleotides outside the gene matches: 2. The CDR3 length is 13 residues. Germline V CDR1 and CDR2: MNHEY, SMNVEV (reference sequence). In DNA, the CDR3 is TGTGCCAGCAGTTTATTAGCGGGACGTGAGCAGTTCTTC. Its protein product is CASSLLAGREQFF.

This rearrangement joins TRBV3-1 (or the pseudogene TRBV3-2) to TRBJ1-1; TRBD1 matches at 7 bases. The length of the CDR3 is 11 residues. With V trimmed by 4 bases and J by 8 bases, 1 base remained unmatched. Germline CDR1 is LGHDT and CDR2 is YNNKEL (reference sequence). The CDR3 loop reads CASSRDSEAFF. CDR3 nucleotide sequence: TGTGCCAGCAGCCGGGACAGCGAAGCTTTCTTT.

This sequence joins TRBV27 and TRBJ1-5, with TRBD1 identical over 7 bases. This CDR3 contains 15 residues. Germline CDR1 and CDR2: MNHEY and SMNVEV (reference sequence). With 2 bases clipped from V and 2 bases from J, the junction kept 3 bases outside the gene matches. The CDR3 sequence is CASSLMGTGNQPQHF. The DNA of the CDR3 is TGTGCCAGCAGTTTAATGGGGACAGGCAATCAGCCCCAGCATTTT.

The CDR3 region has the DNA TGTGCCAGCTATACTAGCGGGAGAGGAAATGAGCAGTTCTTC. Protein: CASYTSGRGNEQFF. The chain uses TRBV18 and TRBJ2-1; 11 bases line up with TRBD2. V trimming: 7 bases; J trimming: 7 bases; junction bases outside the gene matches: 6. The CDR3 is made up of 14 amino acids. Looked up from germline, CDR1 is KGHSH and CDR2 is LQKENI.

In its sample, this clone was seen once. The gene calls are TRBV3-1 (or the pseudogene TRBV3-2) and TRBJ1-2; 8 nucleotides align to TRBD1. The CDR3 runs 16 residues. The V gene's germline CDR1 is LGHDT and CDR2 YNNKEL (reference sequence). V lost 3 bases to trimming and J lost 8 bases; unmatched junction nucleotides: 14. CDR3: CASSQGATGQVAGYTF. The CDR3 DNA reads TGTGCCAGCAGCCAGGGCGCAACGGGACAGGTTGCCGGCTACACCTTC.

CDR3: CASSLLQSTDTQYF. The CDR3 region has the DNA TGTGCCAGCAGCTTATTACAAAGCACAGATACGCAGTATTTT. The gene calls are TRBV11-1 and TRBJ2-3, with D unclear. CDR1 SGHAT and CDR2 FQDESV come from the germline V gene (reference sequence). This CDR3 has 14 residues. Trimming pared 2 bases from V and 0 bases from J, leaving 6 bases between.

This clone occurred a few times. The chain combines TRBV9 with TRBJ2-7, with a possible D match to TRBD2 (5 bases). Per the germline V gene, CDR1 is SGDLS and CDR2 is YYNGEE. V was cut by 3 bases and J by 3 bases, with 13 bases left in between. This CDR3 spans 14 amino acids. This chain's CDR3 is CASSAGSRIYEQYF. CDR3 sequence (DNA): TGTGCCAGCAGCGCGGGATCCAGAATCTACGAGCAGTACTTC.

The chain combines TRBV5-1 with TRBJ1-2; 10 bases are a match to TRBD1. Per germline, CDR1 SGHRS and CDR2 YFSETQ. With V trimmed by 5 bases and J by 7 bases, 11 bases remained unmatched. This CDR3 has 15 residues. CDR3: CASSHQTGGASGYTF. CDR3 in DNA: TGCGCCAGCAGTCACCAGACAGGGGGCGCCTCTGGCTACACCTTC.

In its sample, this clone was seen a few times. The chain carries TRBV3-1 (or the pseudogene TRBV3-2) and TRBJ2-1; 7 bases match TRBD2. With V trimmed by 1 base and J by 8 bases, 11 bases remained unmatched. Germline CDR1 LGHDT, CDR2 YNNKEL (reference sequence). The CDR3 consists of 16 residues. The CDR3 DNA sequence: TGTGCCAGCAGCCAAGTTAGCGGGCACCCCGGGGATGAGCAGTTCTTC. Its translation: CASSQVSGHPGDEQFF.

The CDR3 nucleotides are TGCGCCAGCAGCTTGGAGGTTAGCAGGGGAAAACTGTTTTTT. It is translated as CASSLEVSRGKLFF. The chain links TRBV5-1 to TRBJ1-4; tentatively, D is TRBD1 (6 bases). CDR3 length: 14 residues. CDR1 and CDR2 (germline): SGHRS, YFSETQ. V was shortened by 0 bases and J by 10 bases, with 13 bases between the two germline ends.

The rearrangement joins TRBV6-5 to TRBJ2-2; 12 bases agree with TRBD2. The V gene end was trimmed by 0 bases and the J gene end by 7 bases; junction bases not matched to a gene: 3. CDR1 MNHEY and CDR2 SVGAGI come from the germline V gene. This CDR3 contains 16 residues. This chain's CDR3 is CASSYSTSGRGGELFF. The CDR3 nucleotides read TGTGCCAGCAGTTACTCGACTAGCGGGAGAGGCGGGGAGCTGTTTTTT.